A selection of T cell receptor beta chains follows, all from one sample in a study of cytotoxic CD8 clonotypes in ibrutinib-treated CLL. The repertoire was sequenced with immunoSEQ multiplex PCR; TCRdb's copy has only in-frame clones and lacks some. The sample lists some 22,000 clones, approximately 81% occurring once. The sample in question was PBMCs, obtained before ibrutinib treatment. The receptor source for this set is a human donor with chronic lymphocytic leukemia. CDR3s include the opening cysteine and the closing phenylalanine or tryptophan. D genes are given only for firm matches. Size tells how often a clone was seen (once, few, many) or the class of an expanded clone, and some rows leave it out.

d_gene: -; j_gene: TRBJ2-2; abundance: -; v_gene: TRBV5-4; CDR3aa: CASSRAGRNTGELFF; CDR3nt: TGTGCCAGCAGCCGCGCGGGCCGAAACACCGGGGAGCTGTTTTTT
d_gene: -; j_gene: TRBJ2-1; abundance: -; v_gene: TRBV7-6; CDR3aa: CASSLVGGPVNEQFF; CDR3nt: TGTGCCAGCAGCTTAGTAGGGGGGCCTGTCAATGAGCAGTTCTTC
d_gene: -; j_gene: TRBJ1-1; abundance: -; v_gene: TRBV28; CDR3aa: CASRARAEAFF; CDR3nt: TGTGCCAGCAGAGCGAGGGCTGAAGCTTTCTTT
d_gene: -; j_gene: TRBJ2-7; abundance: -; v_gene: TRBV11-2; CDR3aa: CASSLFRGQPSYEQYF; CDR3nt: TGTGCCAGCAGCTTATTCAGGGGCCAGCCAAGCTACGAGCAGTACTTC
d_gene: -; j_gene: TRBJ1-4; abundance: -; v_gene: TRBV4-3; CDR3aa: CASSQESAVRGKLFF; CDR3nt: TGCGCCAGCAGCCAAGAATCGGCGGTTCGGGGAAAACTGTTTTTT
d_gene: TRBD1; j_gene: TRBJ1-1; abundance: -; v_gene: TRBV7-9; CDR3aa: CASGSGTAEAFF; CDR3nt: TGTGCCAGCGGATCCGGGACAGCTGAAGCTTTCTTT
d_gene: -; j_gene: TRBJ2-2; abundance: -; v_gene: TRBV11-2; CDR3aa: CASSLLGTTNTGELFF; CDR3nt: TGTGCCAGCAGCTTGTTAGGGACAACGAACACCGGGGAGCTGTTTTTT
d_gene: TRBD2; j_gene: TRBJ2-3; abundance: once; v_gene: TRBV6-5; CDR3aa: CASSYLLADTDTQYF; CDR3nt: TGTGCCAGCAGTTACCTACTAGCGGACACAGATACGCAGTATTTT
d_gene: TRBD2; j_gene: TRBJ2-2; abundance: -; v_gene: TRBV23-1; CDR3aa: CASSQWRSTSDTGELFF; CDR3nt: TGCGCCAGCAGTCAATGGCGGTCGACTAGCGACACCGGGGAGCTGTTTTTT
d_gene: -; j_gene: TRBJ1-5; abundance: medium-sized; v_gene: TRBV19; CDR3aa: CASSIQGSNQPQHF; CDR3nt: TGTGCCAGTAGTATACAGGGGAGCAATCAGCCCCAGCATTTT
d_gene: -; j_gene: TRBJ1-3; abundance: -; v_gene: TRBV7-8; CDR3aa: CASSLAPNTIYF; CDR3nt: TGTGCCAGCAGCTTAGCGCCCAACACCATATATTTT
d_gene: TRBD2; j_gene: TRBJ2-5; abundance: -; v_gene: TRBV6-1; CDR3aa: CASSEGDDRVVSGRDTQYF; CDR3nt: TGTGCCAGCAGTGAAGGAGACGACCGGGTTGTTAGCGGGAGGGATACCCAGTACTTC
d_gene: -; j_gene: TRBJ1-3; abundance: -; v_gene: TRBV10-1; CDR3aa: CATRRGASGNTIYF; CDR3nt: TGCGCCACGAGGAGGGGGGCCTCTGGAAACACCATATATTTT
d_gene: TRBD1; j_gene: TRBJ2-7; abundance: -; v_gene: TRBV7-2; CDR3aa: CASSYGQGTYEQYF; CDR3nt: TGTGCCAGCAGCTACGGACAGGGGACCTACGAGCAGTACTTC
d_gene: TRBD2; j_gene: TRBJ2-7; abundance: -; v_gene: TRBV29-1; CDR3aa: CSVRTSGGYEQYF; CDR3nt: TGCAGCGTAAGGACTAGCGGGGGCTACGAGCAGTACTTC
d_gene: -; j_gene: TRBJ2-7; abundance: -; v_gene: TRBV11-2; CDR3aa: CASSPPGRGGYEQYF; CDR3nt: TGTGCCAGCAGCCCCCCCGGCAGGGGTGGGTACGAGCAGTACTTC
d_gene: -; j_gene: TRBJ2-5; abundance: few; v_gene: TRBV2; CDR3aa: CASRMGLALQETQYF; CDR3nt: TGTGCCAGCAGGATGGGACTGGCGCTTCAAGAGACCCAGTACTTC
d_gene: -; j_gene: TRBJ2-5; abundance: -; v_gene: TRBV30; CDR3aa: CAWRNPQGVQETQYF; CDR3nt: TGTGCCTGGAGGAACCCACAGGGAGTCCAAGAGACCCAGTACTTC
d_gene: -; j_gene: TRBJ2-4; abundance: -; v_gene: TRBV18; CDR3aa: CASSPRGAGAKNIQYF; CDR3nt: TGTGCCAGCTCACCAAGGGGAGCGGGAGCCAAAAACATTCAGTACTTC
d_gene: -; j_gene: TRBJ2-7; abundance: -; v_gene: TRBV5-1; CDR3aa: CASSWGATSSYEQYF; CDR3nt: TGCGCCAGCAGCTGGGGGGCCACATCCTCCTACGAGCAGTACTTC